Included here is one TCR beta chain sequence, with context. The sample comes from a study of blood T cells in healthy people across ages. A sample-barcoded 5' primer and a J-beta primer mix were used in a second PCR of roughly 6 to 11 cycles. TCRdb redid the calling of the 5' RACE reads with MiXCR, one entry per CDR3 protein. The sample contains 1.5 million to 2 million distinct CDR3 sequences, approximately 30% of which appear only once. Sequencing was done on a sample of blood. This clonotype originated in a woman between 25 and 40 years old in good health.

The CDR3: CSVLTGAFTDTQYF. For the CDR3, the DNA is TGCAGCGTGTTGACAGGGGCCTTCACAGATACGCAGTATTTT. This chain connects TRBV29-1 to TRBJ2-3, with TRBD1 matching over 8 bases. Germline V gives CDR1 SQVTM, CDR2 ANQGSEA. The CDR3 runs to 14 residues. Losses at the gene ends were 6 bases for V and 2 bases for J; bases not matched to a gene: 7.